This T cell receptor beta chain came from a study of technical replicates of blood from a handful of donors. CDR1 is MDHEN, CDR2 SYDVKM, per germline. This CDR3 is built from 15 residues. V was cut by 3 bases and J by 0 bases, with 10 bases left in between. Sequencing was performed with immunoSEQ multiplex PCR; in TCRdb, only in-frame clones are kept and a portion is missing. The data hold roughly 70,000 clones, with roughly 93% observed a single time. The sequence came from a human donor in good health. Sequenced input: T cells isolated from PBMCs. This sequence joins TRBV28 and TRBJ2-3; perhaps TRBD2 as D (5 bases). The CDR3 region has the DNA TGTGCCAGCAGTTTTGGCGGGTCGAGCACAGATACGCAGTATTTT. Its translation: CASSFGGSSTDTQYF.